The 18 T cell receptor beta chains below come from one sample, sequenced in a study of shared clonotypes between healthy human individuals. Method: immunoSEQ multiplex PCR; TCRdb's copy keeps in-frame clones and lacks some. Among about 1,900,000 clones, approximately 94% were seen once, and the ten largest hold roughly 1%. Naive CD8 populations comprised CD45RO-negative cells positively selected for CCR7, excluding terminally differentiated effector memory CD45RA+ cells. Sample: naive CD8+ T cells sorted from blood. These receptors all stem from a man between 18 and 29 years old in good health.

The chain combines TRBV7-6 with TRBJ1-4; 10 bases are a match to TRBD1. CDR3 length equals 18 residues. V lost 1 base and J lost 8; bases outside the gene matches: 13. Germline V gives CDR1 SGHVS, CDR2 FNYEAQ. The CDR3 here is CASSLVSGQGEDEEKLFF. CDR3 sequence (DNA): TGTGCCAGCAGCTTAGTCTCCGGACAGGGGGAAGATGAAGAAAAACTGTTTTTT.

The chain couples TRBV6-1 to TRBJ2-7; D is ambiguous. The length of the CDR3 is 13 residues. Germline CDR1 is MNHNS and CDR2 is SASEGT. The germline V and J ends were trimmed by 5 bases and 1 base, with 9 bases remaining between them. Written as DNA, the CDR3 is TGTGCCAGCAGTTCTTTTCCTTCCTACGAGCAGTACTTC. It yields the protein CASSSFPSYEQYF.

This chain joins TRBV15 and TRBJ2-7; the D gene is possibly TRBD2 (7 bases). From germline, CDR1 is LNHNV and CDR2 YYDKDF (reference sequence). This CDR3 is built from 14 residues. Trimming removed 3 bases at V and 7 bases at J, with 16 bases between. The CDR3, as DNA: TGTGCCACCAGCAGGGAAGGGGGGGATGAGGAGCAGTACTTC. This sequence encodes CATSREGGDEEQYF.

V is TRBV2 and J is TRBJ2-4; tentatively, D is TRBD2 (6 bases). From germline, CDR1 is SNHLY and CDR2 FYNNEI. This CDR3 comprises 14 residues. Trimming took off 2 bases at V and 5 bases at J, with 10 bases between the two ends. As DNA, the CDR3 is TGTGCCAGCAGTGAAAGTAGCGGACAAAACATTCAGTACTTC. Protein sequence: CASSESSGQNIQYF. Drawing the rest from reference TRBV2 and TRBJ2-4, the complete variable domain is EPEVTQTPSHQVTQMGQEVILRCVPISNHLYFYWYRQILGQKVEFLVSFYNNEISEKSEIFDDQFSVERPDGSNFTLKIRSTKLEDSAMYFCASSESSGQNIQYFGAGTRLSVL.

The genes are TRBV4-3 and TRBJ1-1; D gene uncertain. This CDR3 comprises 16 residues. V was shortened by 0 bases and J by 0 bases, with 11 bases between the two germline ends. Germline CDR1 LGHNA, CDR2 YSLEER. The CDR3 spells CASSQDPEPLNTEAFF. CDR3 in DNA: TGCGCCAGCAGCCAAGATCCGGAGCCTCTGAACACTGAAGCTTTCTTT.

The chain uses TRBV4-3 and TRBJ2-1, with a tentative D call TRBD2 (6 bases). Per the germline V gene, CDR1 is LGHNA and CDR2 is YSLEER. The V end was cut by 0 bases, the J end by 2 bases, with 11 bases between. The CDR3 spans 16 residues. CDR3 nucleotides: TGCGCCAGCAGCCAAGATTGGGGAGGTCCCTACAATGAGCAGTTCTTC. It is translated as CASSQDWGGPYNEQFF.

On this clone itself: The sample holds other DNA sequences that translate to the same CDR3. The rearrangement uses TRBV7-6 and TRBJ2-7, with 9 nucleotides matching TRBD1. Trimming removed 1 base from V and 5 bases from J; junction bases left unmatched: 3. The CDR3 is 14 amino acids. The germline V gene encodes CDR1 SGHVS and CDR2 FNYEAQ. Here the CDR3 DNA reads TGTGCCAGCAGCTTAGGCTGGACAGGGGACGAGCAGTACTTC. It translates to CASSLGWTGDEQYF.

The chain recombines TRBV19 with TRBJ2-1, with D unresolved. Per germline, CDR1 LNHDA and CDR2 SQIVND (reference sequence). The CDR3 extends over 14 amino acids. The V end was cut by 3 bases, the J end by 6 bases, with 12 bases between. The CDR3 spells CASSIDQAGNEQFF. CDR3 sequence (DNA): TGTGCCAGTAGTATTGACCAGGCTGGCAATGAGCAGTTCTTC.

The chain links TRBV6-5 to TRBJ1-2; TRBD1 agrees at 7 bases. J gave up 3 bases and V 6 bases, and 10 bases lay outside the gene matches. The CDR3 sequence is 15 residues long. Per germline, CDR1 MNHEY and CDR2 SVGAGI. For the CDR3, the DNA is TGTGCCAGCAGGGCCGCGGAGGGGGCGGACTATGGCTACACCTTC. It is translated as CASRAAEGADYGYTF.

The chain has TRBV5-1 and TRBJ2-7; possible D gene TRBD1, 6 bases. Between the trimmed V and J ends, which lost 4 bases and 3 bases, there was a span of 17 bases. There are 15 residues in the CDR3. The germline gives CDR1 SGHRS, CDR2 YFSETQ. The CDR3 region is CASSSPGTPLYEQYF. CDR3 bases: TGCGCCAGCAGCAGCCCCGGGACACCTCTCTACGAGCAGTACTTC. Using reference TRBV5-1 and TRBJ2-7 for the parts outside the CDR3, the full variable domain is KAGVTQTPRYLIKTRGQQVTLSCSPISGHRSVSWYQQTPGQGLQFLFEYFSETQRNKGNFPGRFSGRQFSNSRSEMNVSTLELGDSALYLCASSSPGTPLYEQYFGPGTRLTVT.

The V and J genes are TRBV13 and TRBJ2-3; TRBD1 might be the D (6 bases). Trimming cost V 5 bases and J 6 bases, with 18 bases left between them. This CDR3 spans 15 amino acids. Germline CDR1 reads PRHDT; CDR2 reads FYEKMQ (reference sequence). The CDR3 DNA follows: TGTGCCAGCAGCAACGAGCGAGGGGGAGCGGATACGCAGTATTTT. It is translated as CASSNERGGADTQYF.

This clone was recorded only once. The chain couples TRBV12-2 to TRBJ2-1; the table's D call of TRBD2 was not tested on the DNA. TRBV12-2 is marked as a pseudogene. The CDR3 sequence is 18 residues long. The CDR3 sequence is CASRLADRAGAGYNEQFF. For the CDR3, the DNA is TGTGCAAGTCGCTTAGCGGATCGAGCGGGAGCAGGCTACAATGAGCAGTTCTTC.

This clone has a single count. V is TRBV15 and J is TRBJ2-7; TRBD2 might be the D (5 bases). This CDR3 region has 16 residues. Germline V gives CDR1 LNHNV, CDR2 YYDKDF (reference sequence). V gave up 0 bases and J gave up 3 bases, with 15 bases separating them. The CDR3 sequence: CATSRDRPSSVYEQYF. CDR3 DNA sequence: TGTGCCACCAGCAGAGATCGACCTAGCTCCGTCTACGAGCAGTACTTC. Together with reference TRBV15 and TRBJ2-7, the CDR3 gives the full variable domain: DAMVIQNPRYQVTQFGKPVTLSCSQTLNHNVMYWYQQKSSQAPKLLFHYYDKDFNNEADTPDNFQSRRPNTSFCFLDIRSPGLGDTAMYLCATSRDRPSSVYEQYFGPGTRLTVT.

The chain employs TRBV11-2 and TRBJ2-1; D is possibly TRBD1 or TRBD2 (6 bases each). Trimming removed 5 bases at V and 1 base at J, with 15 bases between. This CDR3 region has 16 residues. CDR1 SGHAT and CDR2 FQNNGV come from the germline V gene. The chain's CDR3 is CASSPARGVSYNEQFF. DNA of the CDR3: TGTGCCAGCAGCCCCGCAAGGGGGGTATCCTACAATGAGCAGTTCTTC.

The V gene is TRBV19, the J gene TRBJ1-5; D is undetermined. V lost 0 bases to trimming and J lost 3 bases, with 9 bases between them. Germline loops: CDR1 LNHDA, CDR2 SQIVND (reference sequence). CDR3 size: 15 residues. The CDR3 reads CASSIDRATNQPQHF. The CDR3, as DNA: TGTGCCAGTAGTATAGATAGGGCTACCAATCAGCCCCAGCATTTT.

The V and J genes are TRBV29-1 and TRBJ2-5; D unresolved. CDR1 and CDR2 (germline): SQVTM, ANQGSEA. The V end lost 0 bases, the J end lost 1 base, and 12 bases lay between the germline ends. This CDR3 spans 15 amino acids. The CDR3 spells CSVEEDGRSQETQYF. CDR3 bases: TGCAGCGTTGAAGAAGATGGCCGTTCCCAAGAGACCCAGTACTTC.

On this clone: Other nucleotide sequences in the sample specify the same CDR3. This rearrangement joins TRBV19 to TRBJ2-1; either TRBD1 or TRBD2 may fit D (5 bases each). Germline V CDR1 and CDR2: LNHDA, SQIVND (reference sequence). V gave up 3 bases and J gave up 8 bases, with 11 bases separating them. The CDR3 loop spans 13 amino acids. The CDR3 here is CASSMVRGDEQFF. DNA of the CDR3: TGTGCCAGTAGTATGGTTCGGGGCGATGAGCAGTTCTTC.

The V gene is TRBV19, the J gene TRBJ2-7; 7 nucleotides line up with TRBD1. The CDR3 has 15 residues. V was pared by 1 base and J by 3 bases, with 6 bases of the junction left unmatched. Germline-derived CDR1 and CDR2 are LNHDA and SQIVND (reference sequence). CDR3 residues: CASSIGTGTVYEQYF. The CDR3 DNA follows: TGTGCCAGTAGTATAGGTACCGGGACAGTCTACGAGCAGTACTTC.